The 30 T cell receptor beta chains reported below all come from one sample, sequenced in a study. TCRdb passed the RT-PCR reads through MiXCR, listing each CDR3 protein once. Of more than 600,000 distinct CDR3 sequences listed, over 12% were seen once; the top ten hold about 3.9%. The source material was memory CD4+ T cells from blood. These receptor sequences come from a female donor in good health, serving as a healthy control.

The rearrangement links TRBV27 to TRBJ1-2; D unclear. The CDR3 consists of 12 residues. From germline, CDR1 is MNHEY and CDR2 SMNVEV (reference sequence). Trimming took off 5 bases at V and 4 bases at J, with 8 bases between the two ends. CDR3 in amino acids: CASSDGGYGYTF. The CDR3, as DNA: TGTGCCAGCAGTGACGGAGGCTATGGCTACACCTTC.

CDR3 amino acids: CASRTVSSGNTIYF. CDR3 nucleotides: TGTGCCAGCAGGACAGTAAGCTCTGGAAACACCATATATTTT. This sequence joins TRBV12-3 or TRBV12-4 and TRBJ1-3; weak D call: TRBD1 (5 bases). Trimming removed 6 bases at V and 0 bases at J, with 9 bases between. CDR3 length: 14 residues.

This clonotype came up a few times. CDR3: CSASDPRDTLYEQYF. The CDR3 bases are TGCAGTGCTAGTGACCCCCGGGACACCCTCTACGAGCAGTACTTC. The chain employs TRBV20-1 and TRBJ2-7, with D possibly TRBD1 on 6 matching bases. CDR1 and CDR2 from the germline V gene are DFQATT and SNEGSKA (reference sequence). The CDR3 contains 15 residues. V was trimmed by 3 bases and J by 3 bases, leaving 18 bases between them.

This clonotype was seen many times. The chain carries TRBV12-3 or TRBV12-4 and TRBJ1-2; the match to TRBD1 covers 9 bases. This CDR3 has 13 residues. V lost 6 bases to trimming and J lost 9 bases; unmatched junction nucleotides: 8. The CDR3: CASSPDRGLSYTF. CDR3 coding DNA: TGTGCCAGCAGCCCCGACAGGGGGTTGAGCTACACCTTC.

This clonotype was recorded at least ten times. The V call is TRBV5-1, the J call TRBJ2-5; D unclear. Germline CDR1 is SGHRS and CDR2 is YFSETQ. This CDR3 contains 13 residues. The germline V and J ends were trimmed by 0 bases and 0 bases, with 3 bases remaining between them. This CDR3 reads CASSLDYQETQYF. Written as DNA, the CDR3 is TGCGCCAGCAGCTTGGATTACCAAGAGACCCAGTACTTC.

This clonotype was seen many times. The chain uses TRBV20-1 and TRBJ2-7, with D possibly TRBD1 on 6 matching bases. The CDR3 runs 13 residues. Germline CDR1 is DFQATT and CDR2 is SNEGSKA (reference sequence). Between the trimmed V and J ends, which lost 1 base and 2 bases, there was a span of 9 bases. CDR3 sequence (DNA): TGCAGTGCTAGAGTTCCAGGGGCCTACGAGCAGTACTTC. This sequence encodes CSARVPGAYEQYF.

The chain uses TRBV29-1 and TRBJ1-1, with D unresolved. CDR1 and CDR2 (germline): SQVTM, ANQGSEA. The V gene lost 6 bases and the J gene lost 2 bases, with 13 bases spanning the gap. This CDR3 has 13 residues. The CDR3 is CSVSKGTNTEAFF. The CDR3 bases are TGCAGCGTGTCGAAGGGCACCAACACTGAAGCTTTCTTT.

This clonotype turned up a few times. The chain recombines TRBV20-1 with TRBJ1-6; 8 bases are a match to TRBD1. V was clipped by 0 bases and J by 10 bases; unmatched bases: 11. Germline V gene data show CDR1 as DFQATT and CDR2 as SNEGSKA (reference sequence). The CDR3 length is 16 residues. DNA of the CDR3: TGCAGTGCTAGAGATTTGAAACAGGGGGAAGTGTCACCCCTCCACTTT. The encoded protein is CSARDLKQGEVSPLHF.

In this sample, this clonotype turned up many times. This rearrangement joins TRBV20-1 to TRBJ2-3, with D tentatively TRBD2 (5 bases). V shed 6 bases and J shed 7 bases, with 20 bases lying between them. The germline CDR1 and CDR2 sequences are DFQATT and SNEGSKA (reference sequence). This CDR3 contains 14 residues. In nucleotides, the CDR3 is TGCAGTGCCCCCGGGCGGAGTAGCGATCATACGCAGTATTTT. Its protein product is CSAPGRSSDHTQYF.

This clonotype was recorded at least ten times. One end of the junction does not line up with germline, which may come from a read error. The rearrangement joins TRBV20-1 to TRBJ2-1; D is perhaps TRBD1 or TRBD2 (6 bases each). CDR1 is DFQATT and CDR2 is SNEGSKA in the germline V gene (reference sequence). The CDR3 has 12 residues. CDR3 DNA: TGCAGTGCTAGTACTAGGGGGGCCCGAGGGATCTTC. Its translation: CSASTRGARGIF.

CDR3 DNA: TGTGCCAGCAGCTTTTCGGGACAGGGGACAGATACGCAGTATTTT. Translating gives CASSFSGQGTDTQYF. The J gene is TRBJ2-3, the V gene TRBV5-8; 10 positions agree with TRBD1. Trimming cost V 2 bases and J 3 bases; bases outside gene matches: 3. Germline loops: CDR1 SGHTS, CDR2 YDEGEE. The CDR3 runs to 15 residues.

This clonotype was detected many times. The rearrangement joins TRBV7-2 to TRBJ2-5, with 8 bases that match TRBD2. The CDR3 runs to 16 residues. In germline, CDR1 is SGHTA, CDR2 FQGNSA. J was trimmed by 5 bases and V by 1 base; bases with no gene match: 9. CDR3 sequence (DNA): TGTGCCAGCAGCTTAGACGGGAGGGCCAAATGGGAGACCCAGTACTTC. Amino acids: CASSLDGRAKWETQYF.

This chain links TRBV28 with TRBJ2-1; TRBD2 matches 8 bases. The ends lost 7 bases at V and 5 bases at J; junction bases unmatched: 13. CDR1 is MDHEN, CDR2 SYDVKM, per germline. The CDR3 is 16 residues long. The chain's CDR3 is CASTPPEKRGNNEQFF. The CDR3 coding sequence is TGTGCCAGCACCCCCCCCGAGAAGCGGGGGAACAATGAGCAGTTCTTC.

This chain links TRBV4-2 with TRBJ2-1; TRBD2 agrees at 7 bases. Germline V CDR1 and CDR2: LGHNA, YNFKEQ. The CDR3 runs 16 residues. The junction had 3 bases not matched to a gene; V was cut back by 1 base and J by 0 bases. CDR3 bases: TGTGCCAGCAGCCAAGTTGCGGGAGACTCCTACAATGAGCAGTTCTTC. Its translation: CASSQVAGDSYNEQFF.

In its sample, this clonotype was seen many times. J is TRBJ2-2 and V is TRBV7-3; 13 positions agree with TRBD2. The CDR3 is 15 residues long. The V gene's germline CDR1 is SGHTA and CDR2 FQGTGA. V was clipped by 6 bases and J by 5 bases; unmatched bases: 3. The CDR3 sequence is CASSKGLAGTGELFF. Written as DNA, the CDR3 is TGTGCCAGCAGTAAGGGACTAGCGGGAACCGGGGAGCTGTTTTTT.

V gene TRBV20-1 combines with J gene TRBJ1-1; D gene ambiguous. The CDR3 totals 12 residues. Germline assignment: CDR1 DFQATT and CDR2 SNEGSKA (reference sequence). V was shortened by 4 bases and J by 8 bases, with 14 bases between the two germline ends. The DNA for the CDR3 is TGCAGTGCTACCGGGAATCTGGAAGAAGCTTTCTTT. This sequence encodes CSATGNLEEAFF.

This clonotype has just a few counts. The chain combines TRBV5-1 with TRBJ2-1, with D unresolved. Germline values: CDR1 SGHRS, CDR2 YFSETQ. The CDR3 covers 14 residues. V gave up 0 bases and J gave up 5 bases, with 9 bases separating them. CDR3 sequence (DNA): TGCGCCAGCAGCTTGGATGGCTCACACAATGAGCAGTTCTTC. As protein: CASSLDGSHNEQFF.

This clonotype was observed at least ten times. V usage is TRBV20-1 and J usage is TRBJ1-2, with D possibly being TRBD1 (6 bases). Trimming took off 6 bases at V and 7 bases at J, with 15 bases between the two ends. The CDR3 has 12 residues. CDR1 is DFQATT and CDR2 is SNEGSKA in the germline V gene (reference sequence). The CDR3 is CSANGDNPGYTF. For the CDR3, the DNA is TGCAGTGCCAACGGGGACAATCCTGGCTACACCTTC.

This clonotype occurred a few times. The chain couples TRBV6-2 or TRBV6-3 to TRBJ2-1, with D possibly TRBD1 on 6 matching bases. The CDR3 has 16 amino acids. V was trimmed by 8 bases and J by 0 bases, leaving 17 bases between them. From germline, CDR1 is MNHEY and CDR2 SVGEGT. The CDR3: CASDTPGQSSYNEQFF. The CDR3 DNA sequence: TGTGCCAGCGACACCCCCGGACAGAGCTCCTACAATGAGCAGTTCTTC.

This clonotype was counted only a few times. At one boundary the junction diverges from the germline segment, which might be a read error. This sequence joins TRBV20-1 and TRBJ2-7; D uncertain. The CDR3 contains 11 residues. CDR1 is DFQATT and CDR2 is SNEGSKA in the germline V gene (reference sequence). CDR3 sequence reads: CSAGELYEQYF. The CDR3 bases are TGCAGTGCTGGAGAGTTATACGAGCAGTACTTC.

The J gene is TRBJ2-2, the V gene TRBV20-1, with D hard to call. Germline CDR1 reads DFQATT; CDR2 reads SNEGSKA (reference sequence). Trimming took off 3 bases at V and 6 bases at J, with 8 bases between the two ends. The CDR3 spans 12 residues. CDR3 amino acids: CSASSGSGELFF. DNA for the CDR3: TGCAGTGCTAGCTCGGGCTCCGGGGAGCTGTTTTTT.

The chain employs TRBV5-5 and TRBJ2-2, with TRBD1 as a possible D gene (5 bases). CDR3 length: 15 amino acids. Germline assignment: CDR1 SGHKS and CDR2 YYEKEE (reference sequence). Trimming cost V 6 bases and J 6 bases, with 18 bases left between them. The CDR3 DNA follows: TGTGCCAGCATGAACTCCCTCAGGGTCCCCGGGGAGCTGTTTTTT. Its translation is CASMNSLRVPGELFF.

J is TRBJ1-5 and V is TRBV20-1; D is undetermined. CDR1 is DFQATT and CDR2 is SNEGSKA in the germline V gene (reference sequence). V was shortened by 0 bases and J by 1 base, with 7 bases between the two germline ends. The CDR3 is 14 residues long. CDR3 DNA: TGCAGTGCTAGAGAATCAGCGAGCAATCAGCCCCAGCATTTT. As protein: CSARESASNQPQHF.

The chain employs TRBV7-9 and TRBJ1-2, with TRBD1 matching over 8 bases. The V gene end was trimmed by 3 bases and the J gene end by 7 bases; junction bases not matched to a gene: 7. Germline CDR1 SEHNR, CDR2 FQNEAQ (reference sequence). The CDR3 runs to 14 residues. CDR3 amino acids: CASSFAGTGFGYTF. DNA of the CDR3: TGTGCCAGCAGCTTCGCCGGGACAGGCTTTGGCTACACCTTC.

This clonotype appeared a few times. The V gene is TRBV4-1, the J gene TRBJ2-7; TRBD2 matches 11 bases. This CDR3 is 18 amino acids long. V lost 0 bases, J lost 5 bases, and 12 bases stayed unmatched. The germline gives CDR1 MGHRA, CDR2 YSYEKL. In DNA form, the CDR3 reads TGCGCCAGCAGCCAAGAACTAGCGGGAGTCGGAGGGAGGAACGAGCAGTACTTC. It yields the protein CASSQELAGVGGRNEQYF.

This clonotype was recorded a few times. The CDR3 DNA sequence: TGCGCCAGCAGCCAAGGTGAGGGCAGCAACAATGAGCAGTTCTTC. Encoded protein: CASSQGEGSNNEQFF. The rearrangement uses TRBV4-1 and TRBJ2-1, with D perhaps matching TRBD2 (5 bases). The CDR3 length is 15 residues. Trimming cost V 1 base and J 5 bases, with 12 bases left between them. In germline, CDR1 is MGHRA, CDR2 YSYEKL.

V and J are TRBV9 and TRBJ2-1; 11 nucleotides line up with TRBD2. The CDR3 totals 15 residues. Germline V gene sequence: CDR1 SGDLS, CDR2 YYNGEE. V shed 3 bases, J shed 8 bases, and the junction held 7 bases outside the gene matches. The CDR3 nucleotides are TGTGCCAGCAGCGGAGGGACTAGCGGCTTCCATGAGCAGTTCTTC. This encodes CASSGGTSGFHEQFF.

The V and J genes are TRBV5-1 and TRBJ2-3, with 8 bases matching TRBD2. This CDR3 is built from 16 residues. J lost 4 bases, V lost 3 bases, and 10 bases had no gene match. CDR1 is SGHRS and CDR2 is YFSETQ in the germline V gene. CDR3 in amino acids: CASSSAYGGGADTQYF. Written as DNA, the CDR3 is TGCGCCAGCAGCTCGGCCTACGGGGGGGGGGCAGATACGCAGTATTTT.

CDR3 amino acids: CASSSSGQGLSWGEKLFF. The CDR3 DNA reads as TGTGCCAGCAGCTCCTCGGGACAGGGTCTCAGTTGGGGTGAAAAACTGTTTTTT. J is TRBJ1-4 and V is TRBV5-5; 9 bases align to TRBD1. The CDR3 runs to 18 residues. The J segment lost 7 bases and the V segment lost 3 bases, leaving 16 bases of the junction unmatched. The germline CDR1 and CDR2 sequences are SGHKS and YYEKEE (reference sequence).

The table lists this clonotype with many counts. This chain links TRBV5-1 with TRBJ1-2; the match to TRBD1 covers 11 bases. The trim removed 0 bases at V and 3 bases at J, leaving 4 bases unmatched. Germline lookup yields CDR1 SGHRS and CDR2 YFSETQ. This CDR3 contains 16 residues. CDR3 in amino acids: CASSLGGQGADYGYTF. CDR3 coding DNA: TGCGCCAGCAGCTTGGGAGGACAGGGGGCGGACTATGGCTACACCTTC.